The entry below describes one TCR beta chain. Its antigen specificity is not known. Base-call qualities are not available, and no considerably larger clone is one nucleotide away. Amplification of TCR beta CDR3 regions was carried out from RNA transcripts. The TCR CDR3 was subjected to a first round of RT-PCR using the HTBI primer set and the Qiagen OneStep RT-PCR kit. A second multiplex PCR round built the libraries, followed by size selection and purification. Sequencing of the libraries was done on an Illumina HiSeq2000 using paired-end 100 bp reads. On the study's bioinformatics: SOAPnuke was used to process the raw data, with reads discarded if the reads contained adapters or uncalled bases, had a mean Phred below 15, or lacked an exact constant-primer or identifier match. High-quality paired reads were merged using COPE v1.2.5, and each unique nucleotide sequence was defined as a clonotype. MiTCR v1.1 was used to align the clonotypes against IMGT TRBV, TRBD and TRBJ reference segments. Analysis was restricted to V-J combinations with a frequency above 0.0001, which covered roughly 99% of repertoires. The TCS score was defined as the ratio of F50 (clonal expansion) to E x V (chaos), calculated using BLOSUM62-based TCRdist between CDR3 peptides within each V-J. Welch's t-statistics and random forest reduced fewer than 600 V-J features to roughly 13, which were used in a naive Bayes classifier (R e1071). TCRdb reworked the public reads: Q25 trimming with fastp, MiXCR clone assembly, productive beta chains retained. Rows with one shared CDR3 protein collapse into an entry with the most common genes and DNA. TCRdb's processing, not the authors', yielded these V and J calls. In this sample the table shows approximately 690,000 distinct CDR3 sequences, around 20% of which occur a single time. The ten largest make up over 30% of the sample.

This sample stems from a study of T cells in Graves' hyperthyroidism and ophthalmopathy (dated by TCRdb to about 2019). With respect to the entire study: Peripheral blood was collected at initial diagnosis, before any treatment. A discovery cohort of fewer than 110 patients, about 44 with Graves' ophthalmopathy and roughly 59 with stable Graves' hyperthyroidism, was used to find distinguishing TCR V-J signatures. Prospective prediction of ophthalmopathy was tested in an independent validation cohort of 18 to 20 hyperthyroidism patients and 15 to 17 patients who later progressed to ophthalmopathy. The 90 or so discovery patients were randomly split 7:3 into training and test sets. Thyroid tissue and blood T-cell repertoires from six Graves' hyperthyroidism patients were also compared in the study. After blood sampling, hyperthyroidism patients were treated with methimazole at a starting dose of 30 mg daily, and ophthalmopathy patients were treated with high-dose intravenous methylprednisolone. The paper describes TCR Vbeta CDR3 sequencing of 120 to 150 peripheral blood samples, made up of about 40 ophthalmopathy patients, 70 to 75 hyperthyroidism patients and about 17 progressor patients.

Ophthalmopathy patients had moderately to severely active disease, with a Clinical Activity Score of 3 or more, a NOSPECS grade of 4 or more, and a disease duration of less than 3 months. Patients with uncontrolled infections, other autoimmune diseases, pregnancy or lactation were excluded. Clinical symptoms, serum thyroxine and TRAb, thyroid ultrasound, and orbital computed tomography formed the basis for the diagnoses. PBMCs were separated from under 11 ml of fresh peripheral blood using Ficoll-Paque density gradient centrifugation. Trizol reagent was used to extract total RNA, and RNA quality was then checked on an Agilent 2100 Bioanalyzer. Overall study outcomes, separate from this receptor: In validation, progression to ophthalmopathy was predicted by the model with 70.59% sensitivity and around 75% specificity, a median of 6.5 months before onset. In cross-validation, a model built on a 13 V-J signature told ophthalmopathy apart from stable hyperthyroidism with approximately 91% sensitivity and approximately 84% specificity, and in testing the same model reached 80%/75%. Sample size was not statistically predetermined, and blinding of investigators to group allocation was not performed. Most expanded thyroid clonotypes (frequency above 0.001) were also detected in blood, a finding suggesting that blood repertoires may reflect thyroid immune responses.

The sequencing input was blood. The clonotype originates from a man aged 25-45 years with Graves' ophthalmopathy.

Read as DNA, the sequence is TGTGCCAGCAGCTTGCCCTCTAGTGAGGGTTATGAGACCCAGTACTTC. The resulting protein is CASSLPSSEGYETQYF. In this chain, TRBV5-4 is recombined with TRBJ2-5; TRBD2 is a possible D gene, resting on 5 matching bases. V drops 1 base and J drops 5 bases, leaving 18 bases in between. There are 16 amino acids in the CDR3, from cysteine to phenylalanine inclusive. Of the read, only the CDR3 DNA is kept; its 48 bases are in frame from base 1. The germline V gene (reference sequence) supplies CDR1 SGHNT and CDR2 YYREEE.